Listed here are 32 T cell receptor beta chains from one sample, sequenced in a study of PD-L1 blockade in urothelial cancer. TCRdb keeps only in-frame clones here, not all; method: immunoSEQ multiplex PCR. The sample includes more than 45,000 clones, 60% to 85% of them seen just once. This specimen consisted of PBMCs, obtained around atezolizumab (anti-PD-L1) treatment. The receptors were gathered from a man aged 70 or older with urothelial cancer.

This clone has more than one count but fewer than ten. The J gene is TRBJ2-5, the V gene TRBV27; D is undetermined. Trimming took 8 bases from V and 2 from J, leaving 12 bases between them. Germline V gene sequence: CDR1 MNHEY, CDR2 SMNVEV (reference sequence). CDR3 length: 13 residues. The CDR3 sequence is CASRRRLQETQYF. The CDR3 DNA reads as TGTGCCAGCCGCCGGCGACTTCAAGAGACCCAGTACTTC.

This clone was observed a single time. The rearrangement links TRBV2 to TRBJ2-5, with 10 positions matching TRBD2. Germline V lookup: CDR1 SNHLY, CDR2 FYNNEI. The V segment lost 7 bases and the J segment 5 bases; nucleotides outside the gene matches: 13. The CDR3 is made up of 16 amino acids. CDR3 in DNA: TGTGCCAGCAAGGGTTCTAGCGGGAGTCTGAGGGAGACCCAGTACTTC. This encodes CASKGSSGSLRETQYF.

The chain recombines TRBV5-1 with TRBJ1-3; 7 bases align to TRBD1. The CDR3 consists of 14 residues. From germline, CDR1 is SGHRS and CDR2 YFSETQ. The V and J ends lost 4 bases and 3 bases, in that order; junction bases with no gene match: 4. CDR3 residues: CASSPDRVGNTIYF. The CDR3 region has the DNA TGCGCCAGCAGCCCCGACAGGGTTGGAAACACCATATATTTT. The full variable domain, rest sourced from reference TRBV5-1 and TRBJ1-3, is KAGVTQTPRYLIKTRGQQVTLSCSPISGHRSVSWYQQTPGQGLQFLFEYFSETQRNKGNFPGRFSGRQFSNSRSEMNVSTLELGDSALYLCASSPDRVGNTIYFGEGSWLTVV.

This clone appeared a single time. The chain has TRBV7-2 and TRBJ2-5; 10 nucleotides line up with TRBD2. This CDR3 is built from 19 residues. V was pared by 5 bases and J by 0 bases, with 15 bases of the junction left unmatched. CDR1 is SGHTA and CDR2 is FQGNSA in the germline V gene. The DNA of the CDR3 is TGTGCCAGCAGCCGGACAGGAGATTTGACTAGCGGGTACCAAGAGACCCAGTACTTC. This codes for CASSRTGDLTSGYQETQYF.

This chain uses TRBV25-1 with TRBJ1-4; possibly TRBD1 for D (5 bases). CDR1 is MGHDK and CDR2 is SYGVNS in the germline V gene. The CDR3 is 17 residues long. V lost 2 bases, J lost 8 bases, and 21 bases lay in between. This CDR3 reads CASSERVWAVGEEKLFF. The CDR3 nucleotides are TGTGCCAGCAGTGAACGAGTTTGGGCAGTAGGGGAAGAAAAACTGTTTTTT. The whole variable domain, filled in from reference TRBV25-1 and TRBJ1-4, reads EADIYQTPRYLVIGTGKKITLECSQTMGHDKMYWYQQDPGMELHLIHYSYGVNSTEKGDLSSESTVSRIRTEHFPLTLESARPSHTSQYLCASSERVWAVGEEKLFFGSGTQLSVL.

By sample share, this clone is medium-sized. The chain recombines TRBV25-1 with TRBJ1-3; TRBD1 matches 7 bases. The CDR3 has 15 residues. Per germline, CDR1 MGHDK and CDR2 SYGVNS. With V trimmed by 7 bases and J by 4 bases, 10 bases remained unmatched. The CDR3 DNA reads TGTGCCAGCAAAACCATACAGGGGCACGGAAACACCATATATTTT. Its translation: CASKTIQGHGNTIYF.

The CDR3 here is CASSKTGGAGEKLFF. In DNA form, the CDR3 reads TGTGCCAGCAGTAAAACGGGGGGCGCGGGTGAAAAACTGTTTTTT. The rearrangement links TRBV7-3 to TRBJ1-4; D may be TRBD1 (6 bases). The germline V gene encodes CDR1 SGHTA and CDR2 FQGTGA. V lost 6 bases and J lost 7, with 18 bases in between. CDR3 length: 15 amino acids.

V usage is TRBV18 and J usage is TRBJ2-3, with TRBD1 matching over 8 bases. The V gene end was trimmed by 8 bases and the J gene end by 2 bases; junction bases not matched to a gene: 6. This CDR3 has 14 residues. The germline CDR1 and CDR2 sequences are KGHSH and LQKENI. CDR3 loop: CASLGQGDTDTQYF. The CDR3 coding sequence is TGTGCCAGCCTTGGACAGGGCGACACAGATACGCAGTATTTT.

The chain employs TRBV19 and TRBJ2-1; 9 bases map to TRBD2. This CDR3 contains 14 residues. The V segment lost 10 bases and the J segment 15 bases; nucleotides outside the gene matches: 19. Germline V CDR1 and CDR2: LNHDA, SQIVND (reference sequence). CDR3 DNA sequence: TGTGCCACGAACCCGAGTGTAGCGGGAGCCCCTAGGTTCTTC. This codes for CATNPSVAGAPRFF.

The CDR3, as DNA: TGTGCCAGCAAAGGGGGCAGAGGGAACATTCAGTACTTC. Its protein is CASKGGRGNIQYF. The gene calls are TRBV2 and TRBJ2-4, with 7 bases fitting TRBD1. The CDR3 is 13 amino acids. Germline CDR1 and CDR2: SNHLY and FYNNEI. The V segment lost 7 bases and the J segment 7 bases; nucleotides outside the gene matches: 7.

V and J are TRBV6-1 and TRBJ1-2; 9 bases map to TRBD1. Trimming cost V 3 bases and J 2 bases; bases outside gene matches: 4. The CDR3 consists of 15 residues. The V gene's germline CDR1 is MNHNS and CDR2 SASEGT. The CDR3 protein is CASSDRQGGNYGYTF. The DNA for the CDR3 is TGTGCCAGCAGTGACAGACAGGGGGGGAACTATGGCTACACCTTC.

V and J are TRBV2 and TRBJ1-2; D remains unclear. V shed 7 bases and J shed 5 bases, with 17 bases lying between them. The CDR3 contains 14 residues. Germline-derived CDR1 and CDR2 are SNHLY and FYNNEI. The CDR3 DNA follows: TGTGCCAGCAATCGGGTGGAGGCATCTTATGGCTACACCTTC. Residues: CASNRVEASYGYTF.

This clone occurred a few times. The chain uses TRBV4-2 and TRBJ2-3; 8 nucleotides align to TRBD2. The CDR3 is made up of 16 amino acids. The junction had 11 bases not matched to a gene; V was cut back by 1 base and J by 8 bases. CDR1 is LGHNA and CDR2 is YNFKEQ in the germline V gene. The CDR3 DNA sequence: TGTGCCAGCAGCCAAGGAAGCGGGGGTACACAGCTTACGCAGTATTTT. This encodes CASSQGSGGTQLTQYF.

In its sample, this clone was seen a few times. The chain joins TRBV5-6 to TRBJ1-5; TRBD1 matches 7 bases. Germline trimming cut 4 bases from V and 2 bases from J; bases unmatched to any gene: 9. Germline CDR1 reads SGHDT; CDR2 reads YYEEEE. The CDR3 is 16 residues long. For the CDR3, the DNA is TGTGCCAGCAGCCAGACAGGGCGATTTGGCAATCAGCCCCAGCATTTT. Amino acid sequence: CASSQTGRFGNQPQHF.

V is TRBV7-2 and J is TRBJ2-2; tentative D call: TRBD1 (5 bases). The germline V gene has CDR1 SGHTA and CDR2 FQGNSA. This CDR3 is 14 amino acids long. Trimming cost V 1 base and J 5 bases, with 8 bases left between them. CDR3 DNA: TGTGCCAGCAGCTTAGACCCAGGGACCGGGGAGCTGTTTTTT. Encoded protein: CASSLDPGTGELFF.

The J gene is TRBJ2-6, the V gene TRBV7-2; 10 bases agree with TRBD2. This CDR3 is built from 16 residues. CDR1 SGHTA and CDR2 FQGNSA come from the germline V gene. V dropped 0 bases and J dropped 8; count of bases not matched to a gene: 4. The CDR3 is CASSLAASGGPNVLTF. The CDR3 DNA is TGTGCCAGCAGCTTAGCGGCTAGCGGGGGTCCCAACGTCCTGACTTTC. Full variable domain (rest looked up from reference TRBV7-2 and TRBJ2-6): GAGVSQSPSNKVTEKGKDVELRCDPISGHTALYWYRQSLGQGLEFLIYFQGNSAPDKSGLPSDRFSAERTGGSVSTLTIQRTQQEDSAVYLCASSLAASGGPNVLTFGAGSRLTVL.

The chain is built from TRBV21-1 and TRBJ1-1. TRBV21-1 is a listed pseudogene. The length of the CDR3 is 18 residues. The CDR3 here is CASSKDEGGRGGITEAFF. The DNA for the CDR3 is TGTGCCAGCAGCAAAGACGAGGGGGGGAGAGGGGGAATCACTGAAGCTTTCTTT.

This clone was observed a handful of times. V is TRBV7-9 and J is TRBJ2-2, with D tentatively TRBD1 (5 bases). CDR3 size: 14 residues. Germline V gene data show CDR1 as SEHNR and CDR2 as FQNEAQ (reference sequence). Deletions cut 1 base from V and 5 bases from J, with 8 bases between. The CDR3 region has the DNA TGTGCCAGCAGCTTAGTAGGGGATACCGGGGAGCTGTTTTTT. Protein product: CASSLVGDTGELFF.

The J gene is TRBJ1-4, the V gene TRBV28; D is uncertain. This CDR3 has 13 amino acids. Germline V gives CDR1 MDHEN, CDR2 SYDVKM. With 3 bases removed from V and 7 bases from J, the gap between germline ends came to 9 bases. Written as DNA, the CDR3 is TGTGCCAGCAGTTTCTTCTCGAGTGAAAAACTGTTTTTT. This gives the protein CASSFFSSEKLFF.

The chain recombines TRBV7-2 with TRBJ1-6; tentatively, D is TRBD1 (6 bases). Germline-derived CDR1 and CDR2 are SGHTA and FQGNSA. V was trimmed by 2 bases and J by 8 bases, leaving 13 bases between them. The CDR3 contains 15 residues. In nucleotides, the CDR3 is TGTGCCAGCAGCTTACAGGGGAGAGACGATTCACCCCTCCACTTT. Its translation is CASSLQGRDDSPLHF.

The V and J genes are TRBV4-3 and TRBJ2-3; D is undetermined. The CDR3 is 14 residues long. V shed 4 bases and J shed 6 bases, with 14 bases lying between them. Per the germline V gene, CDR1 is LGHNA and CDR2 is YSLEER. The CDR3 coding sequence is TGCGCCAGCAGCCTATCGGAGCGTCTCGATACGCAGTATTTT. As protein: CASSLSERLDTQYF.

The chain recombines TRBV13 with TRBJ1-1; D is undetermined. Germline-derived CDR1 and CDR2 are PRHDT and FYEKMQ (reference sequence). V lost 2 bases to trimming and J lost 5 bases, with 6 bases between them. The CDR3 runs to 12 residues. This CDR3 reads CASSLWRTEAFF. CDR3 DNA sequence: TGTGCCAGCAGCTTATGGAGAACTGAAGCTTTCTTT.

The chain combines TRBV11-3 with TRBJ2-5; TRBD1 matches 8 bases. The CDR3 has 17 residues. Germline V gene lookup returns CDR1 SGHNT and CDR2 YENEEA. V dropped 6 bases and J dropped 4; count of bases not matched to a gene: 16. The CDR3 DNA reads as TGTGCCAGCAGGATAGGACAGGGCGCATCTATTAGAGAGACCCAGTACTTC. Encoded protein: CASRIGQGASIRETQYF.

Many counts were recorded for this clone. This chain connects TRBV4-2 to TRBJ2-7; a weak D match, TRBD2 (7 bases). Trimming took 1 base from V and 2 from J, leaving 12 bases between them. The CDR3 runs 15 residues. In germline, CDR1 is LGHNA, CDR2 YNFKEQ. In nucleotides, the CDR3 is TGTGCCAGCAGCCAAGGGGGAGGGGGGGCCTACGAGCAGTACTTC. The encoded protein is CASSQGGGGAYEQYF.

This clone appeared once. The rearrangement joins TRBV27 to TRBJ1-5; 7 bases agree with TRBD1. With V trimmed by 6 bases and J by 4 bases, 9 bases remained unmatched. Per germline, CDR1 MNHEY and CDR2 SMNVEV (reference sequence). CDR3 length: 15 residues. CDR3: CASRAGQRANQPQHF. The CDR3 DNA reads TGTGCCAGCAGGGCGGGACAGAGGGCGAATCAGCCCCAGCATTTT.

This chain connects TRBV7-8 to TRBJ2-2; 10 nucleotides align to TRBD2. This CDR3 spans 14 amino acids. The V gene's germline CDR1 is SGHVS and CDR2 FQNEAQ. The V gene end was trimmed by 6 bases and the J gene end by 4 bases; junction bases not matched to a gene: 2. The CDR3 loop reads CASRRTSGTGELFF. The CDR3 DNA is TGTGCCAGCAGACGGACTAGCGGCACCGGGGAGCTGTTTTTT.

The chain joins TRBV7-6 to TRBJ1-6; no firm D call. CDR3 length: 16 residues. The germline gives CDR1 SGHVS, CDR2 FNYEAQ. The V gene lost 1 base and the J gene lost 5 bases, with 12 bases spanning the gap. The CDR3 region is CASSLGYGSNNSPLHF. CDR3 nucleotide sequence: TGTGCCAGCAGCTTAGGTTACGGGAGTAATAATTCACCCCTCCACTTT.

This clone appeared a few times. The rearrangement joins TRBV18 to TRBJ2-1; the match to TRBD1 covers 10 bases. The V segment lost 3 bases and the J segment 1 base; nucleotides outside the gene matches: 0. The CDR3 spans 15 residues. Germline lookup yields CDR1 KGHSH and CDR2 LQKENI. CDR3 sequence: CASSPGQGSYNEQFF. CDR3 nucleotides: TGTGCCAGCTCACCGGGACAGGGGTCCTACAATGAGCAGTTCTTC.

This chain uses TRBV5-6 with TRBJ1-3; no clear D gene. Trimming removed 4 bases from V and 4 bases from J, with 9 bases in between. CDR1 and CDR2 (germline): SGHDT, YYEEEE. This CDR3 contains 13 residues. This chain's CDR3 is CASSRTSGNTIYF. The DNA for the CDR3 is TGTGCCAGCAGCCGGACTTCCGGAAACACCATATATTTT.

The chain uses TRBV6-4 and TRBJ2-3, with TRBD2 matching 9 bases. The germline V gene encodes CDR1 MRHNA and CDR2 SNTAGT. J gave up 6 bases and V 4 bases, and 5 bases lay outside the gene matches. The CDR3 consists of 14 residues. The chain's CDR3 is CASSVSGSRDTQYF. CDR3 nucleotides: TGTGCCAGCAGTGTTAGCGGGAGCAGGGATACGCAGTATTTT.

This rearrangement joins TRBV7-2 to TRBJ2-7; 10 bases align to TRBD1. This CDR3 is built from 16 residues. The germline V gene has CDR1 SGHTA and CDR2 FQGNSA. V dropped 5 bases and J dropped 0; count of bases not matched to a gene: 7. CDR3: CASSEGTGVISYEQYF. CDR3 coding DNA: TGTGCCAGCAGCGAAGGGACAGGGGTTATCTCCTACGAGCAGTACTTC.

This clone is a singleton in its sample. The rearrangement uses TRBV7-2 and TRBJ2-3; 9 bases fit TRBD2. The CDR3 spans 16 residues. Germline CDR1 reads SGHTA; CDR2 reads FQGNSA. The V gene end was trimmed by 4 bases and the J gene end by 2 bases; junction bases not matched to a gene: 7. For the CDR3, the DNA is TGTGCCAGCAGCTCCGTAGCGGGGGCCACCACAGATACGCAGTATTTT. Its translation: CASSSVAGATTDTQYF.